This entry lists 3 T cell receptor beta chains sequenced from one sample in a study of control samples from healthy donors and cancer patients (dated by TCRdb to about 2020). The library was made by the immunoSEQ multiplex PCR assay. TCRdb obtained this table from immuneACCESS and retained in-frame rearrangements with V and J assigned. These tables miss some clones; where compared with another copy, unresolved V genes account for less than half of the shortfall, and the remainder is unexplained. A total of around 140,000 clones appear in this sample, roughly 93% of them only once. 5% to 7% of the sample comes from the top ten. The sample consisted of blood. These receptor sequences come from a young man in good health.

The rearrangement uses TRBV6-5 and TRBJ2-2, with D tentatively TRBD2 (5 bases). CDR1 is MNHEY and CDR2 is SVGAGI in the germline V gene. This CDR3 contains 14 residues. V was cut by 4 bases and J by 4 bases, with 10 bases left in between. CDR3: CASSWTPSTGELFF. The DNA of the CDR3 is TGTGCCAGCAGTTGGACTCCGAGCACCGGGGAGCTGTTTTTT.

The chain employs TRBV5-1 and TRBJ2-7, with D tentatively TRBD1 (5 bases). Germline CDR1 and CDR2: SGHRS and YFSETQ. Trimming cost V 1 base and J 2 bases, with 7 bases left between them. This CDR3 has 13 residues. CDR3 protein: CASSLRGPYEQYF. The CDR3 region has the DNA TGCGCCAGCAGCTTGAGGGGTCCCTACGAGCAGTACTTC.

This clone showed up just once. The chain couples TRBV13 to TRBJ1-1; D possibly corresponds to TRBD1 (6 bases). The V end was cut by 5 bases, the J end by 2 bases, with 12 bases between. This CDR3 contains 14 residues. CDR1 is PRHDT and CDR2 is FYEKMQ in the germline V gene (reference sequence). The CDR3 DNA sequence: TGTGCCAGCAGCCGGAGGGGGGTTAACACTGAAGCTTTCTTT. Its protein is CASSRRGVNTEAFF.